Listed here is a single T cell receptor (beta chain). This entry is derived from a study of blood T cell repertoires in COVID-19. Overall study: The study drew acute and convalescent COVID-19 samples from the United States, Italy and Spain.

CDR1 is LNHDA and CDR2 is SQIVND in the germline V gene (reference sequence). Trimming pared 4 bases from V and 7 bases from J, leaving 17 bases between. The CDR3 loop spans 15 amino acids. Method: immunoSEQ multiplex PCR; TCRdb's copy keeps in-frame clones and lacks some. The table records roughly 300,000 clones, 80% to 85% of them present only once. The sample comprised peripheral blood. The V gene is TRBV19, the J gene TRBJ2-1; D might be TRBD1 (7 bases). This receptor was taken from a woman in her sixties with active or convalescent COVID-19. This CDR3 reads CASSKGGRGVNEQFF. CDR3 DNA: TGTGCCAGTAGTAAGGGGGGCAGGGGGGTAAATGAGCAGTTCTTC.